Given below is one T cell receptor (beta chain) in context. Seattle cases were enrolled at active infection and followed longitudinally. The data are from a study of blood T cell repertoires in COVID-19. Study in general: In each case, the material was cDNA or gDNA derived from T cells, B-cell-depleted T cells, or PBMCs.

Data came from immunoSEQ multiplex PCR; TCRdb stores just in-frame clones and leaves some out. The data hold around 100,000 clones, with about 74% observed a single time. The CDR3 spans 16 residues. The V end was cut by 3 bases, the J end by 2 bases, with 17 bases between. Germline values: CDR1 SGHRS, CDR2 YFSETQ. The sequence derives from a man between 65 and 85 years old with COVID-19, enrolled during active disease. The V gene is TRBV5-1, the J gene TRBJ2-5, with a weak D call TRBD2 (5 bases). Material: peripheral blood. The CDR3 nucleotides read TGCGCCAGCAGCTCGGCGACGCGGGCGTCTCAAGAGACCCAGTACTTC. Its protein is CASSSATRASQETQYF.